The sample holds a few counts of the clone carrying this T cell receptor (beta chain). Its matching antigen is unknown. TCRdb re-called the reads through MiXCR, storing one row per CDR3 protein. This sample has about 770,000 distinct CDR3 sequences, with 25% to 35% found just once. This entry belongs to a study of T cell repertoires in cytomegalovirus infection. As for the study in general: Recently described HLA-C-restricted plus well-studied HLA-B-restricted CMV epitopes were used.

With V trimmed by 0 bases and J by 5 bases, 8 bases remained unmatched. The germline V gene encodes CDR1 MNHEY and CDR2 SVGEGT. The CDR3 has 17 amino acids. The material sequenced was cultured CD8+ T cells from PBMCs, taken from culture after CMV antigen stimulation. The rearrangement links TRBV6-2 or TRBV6-3 to TRBJ2-5; 11 nucleotides match TRBD2. This clonotype was obtained from a human donor in good health (CMV status not recorded). Some clones in this sample may be carry-over from other donors' samples. The CDR3 region is CASSYSKTSGDLETQYF. CDR3 bases: TGTGCCAGCAGTTACTCCAAGACTAGCGGGGACCTCGAGACCCAGTACTTC.